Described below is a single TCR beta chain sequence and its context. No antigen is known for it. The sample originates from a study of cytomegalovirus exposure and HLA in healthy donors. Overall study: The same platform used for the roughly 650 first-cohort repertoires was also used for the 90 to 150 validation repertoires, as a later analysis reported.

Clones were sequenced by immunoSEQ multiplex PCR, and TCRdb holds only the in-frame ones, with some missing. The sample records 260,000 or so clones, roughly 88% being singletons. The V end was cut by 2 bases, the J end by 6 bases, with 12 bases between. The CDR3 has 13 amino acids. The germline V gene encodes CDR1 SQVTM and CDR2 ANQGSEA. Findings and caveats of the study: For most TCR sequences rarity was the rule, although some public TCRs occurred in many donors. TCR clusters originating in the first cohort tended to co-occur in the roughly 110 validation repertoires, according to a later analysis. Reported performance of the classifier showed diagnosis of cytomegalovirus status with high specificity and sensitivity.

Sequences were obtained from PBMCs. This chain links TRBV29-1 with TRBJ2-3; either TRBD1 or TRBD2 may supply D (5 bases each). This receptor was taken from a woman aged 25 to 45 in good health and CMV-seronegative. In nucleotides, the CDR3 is TGCAGCGTTGAATGGGGGAGACGGGATACGCAGTATTTT. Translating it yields CSVEWGRRDTQYF.